The clone carrying this TCR beta chain came up many times. The record originates from a study of metastatic and nonmetastatic thyroid tumors. The wider study: Malignant thyroid and benign thyroid patients provided blood and tumor or nodule tissue whose repertoires were compared.

Germline lookup yields CDR1 WSHSY and CDR2 SAAADI. Trimming removed 2 bases at V and 10 bases at J, with 13 bases between. The CDR3 is 13 amino acids. MiXCR was used by TCRdb to re-call the PCR reads. The sample includes around 31,000 clones, 15% of them seen just once. Thyroid surgery took place with no prior treatment in any patient. Sequencing used blood. V and J are TRBV10-2 and TRBJ2-3; D is unresolved. The clonotype was recovered from a male donor with papillary thyroid cancer or a benign thyroid nodule (not recorded which). Some clones in this sample may be carry-over from other donors' samples. The CDR3 spells CASSEGPQEPQYF. The CDR3 nucleotides are TGCGCCAGCAGTGAGGGACCTCAGGAGCCGCAGTATTTT.